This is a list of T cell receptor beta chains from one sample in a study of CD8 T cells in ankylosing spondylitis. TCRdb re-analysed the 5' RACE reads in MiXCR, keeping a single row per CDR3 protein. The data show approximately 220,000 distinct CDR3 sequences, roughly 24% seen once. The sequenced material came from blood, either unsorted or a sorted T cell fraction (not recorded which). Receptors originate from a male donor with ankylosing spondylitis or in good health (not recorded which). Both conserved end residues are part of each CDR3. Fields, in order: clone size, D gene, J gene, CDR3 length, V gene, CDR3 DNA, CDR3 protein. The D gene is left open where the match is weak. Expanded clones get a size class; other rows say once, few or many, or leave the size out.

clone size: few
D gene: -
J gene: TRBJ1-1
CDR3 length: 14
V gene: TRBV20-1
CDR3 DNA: TGCAGTGCGTCCCCCGGGTCCATGAACACTGAAGCTTTCTTT
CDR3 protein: CSASPGSMNTEAFF

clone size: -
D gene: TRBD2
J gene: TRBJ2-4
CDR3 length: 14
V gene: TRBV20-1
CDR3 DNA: TGCAGTGCCGTGACTAGCGGGAGAAAAAACATTCAGTACTTC
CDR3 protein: CSAVTSGRKNIQYF

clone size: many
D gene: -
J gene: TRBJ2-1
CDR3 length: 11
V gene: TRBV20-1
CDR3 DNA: TGCAGTGCTAGGCACTCGGCTGAGCAGTTCTTC
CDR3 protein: CSARHSAEQFF

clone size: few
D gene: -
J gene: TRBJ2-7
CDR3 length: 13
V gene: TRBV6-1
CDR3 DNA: TGTGCCAGCACCTCCCCCGGGGTCTACGAGCAGTACTTC
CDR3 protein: CASTSPGVYEQYF

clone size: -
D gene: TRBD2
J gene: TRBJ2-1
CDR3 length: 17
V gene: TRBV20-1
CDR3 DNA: TGCAGTGCTCTCGCTGGACTAGCGGGAGGGCCTCACAATGAGCAGTTCTTC
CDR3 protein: CSALAGLAGGPHNEQFF

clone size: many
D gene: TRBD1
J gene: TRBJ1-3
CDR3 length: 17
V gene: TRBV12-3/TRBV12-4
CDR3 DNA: TGTGCCAGCACGGGACAGGGGGCGGGAAGAGCTGGAAACACCATATATTTT
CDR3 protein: CASTGQGAGRAGNTIYF

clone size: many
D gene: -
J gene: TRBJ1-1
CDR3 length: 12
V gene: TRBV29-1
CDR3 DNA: TGCAGCGGCGGTGAGGGGGGCACTGAAGCTTTCTTT
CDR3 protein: CSGGEGGTEAFF

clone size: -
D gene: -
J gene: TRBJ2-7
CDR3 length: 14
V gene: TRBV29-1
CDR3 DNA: TGCAGCGTGGCAAGACTCGGAGGGTCCTACGAGCAGTACTTC
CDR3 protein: CSVARLGGSYEQYF

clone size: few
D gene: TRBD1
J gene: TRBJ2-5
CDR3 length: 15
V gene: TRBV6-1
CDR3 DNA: TGTGCCAGCAATCCAGCCGACAGGGGGGATGAGACCCAGTACTTC
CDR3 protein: CASNPADRGDETQYF

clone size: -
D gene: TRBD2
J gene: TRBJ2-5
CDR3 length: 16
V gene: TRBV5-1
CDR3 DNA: TGCGCCAGCAGCAAACGATCTAGCGGGACCTTTGAGACCCAGTACTTC
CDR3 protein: CASSKRSSGTFETQYF

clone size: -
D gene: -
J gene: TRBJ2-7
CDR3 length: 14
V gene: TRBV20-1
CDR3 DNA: TGCAGTGCTAGCCGGACAGCGAAATCCTACGAGCAGTACTTC
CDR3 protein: CSASRTAKSYEQYF

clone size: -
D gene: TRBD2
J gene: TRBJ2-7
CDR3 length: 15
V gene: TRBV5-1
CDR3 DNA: TGCGCCAGCAGCTTGCGTCTAGCGGGAAACTACGAGCAGTACTTC
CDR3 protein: CASSLRLAGNYEQYF

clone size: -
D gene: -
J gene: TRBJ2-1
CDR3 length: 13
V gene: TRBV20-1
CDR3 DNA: TGCAGTGCTTTCCCAGGCGGGTGGAATGAGCAGTTCTTC
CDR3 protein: CSAFPGGWNEQFF

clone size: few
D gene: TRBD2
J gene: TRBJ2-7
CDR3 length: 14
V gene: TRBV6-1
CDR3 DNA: TGTGCCAGCAGGCTAGCGGGAGTTGGTTACGAGCAGTACTTC
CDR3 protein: CASRLAGVGYEQYF

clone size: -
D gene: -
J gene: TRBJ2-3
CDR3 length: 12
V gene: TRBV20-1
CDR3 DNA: TGCAGTGCCCCTGCAGTCACAGATACGCAGTATTTT
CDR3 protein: CSAPAVTDTQYF

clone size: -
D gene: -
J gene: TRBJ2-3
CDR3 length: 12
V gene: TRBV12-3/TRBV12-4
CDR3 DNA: TGTGCCAGCAGAGTCCTAGCAGATACGCAGTATTTT
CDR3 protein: CASRVLADTQYF

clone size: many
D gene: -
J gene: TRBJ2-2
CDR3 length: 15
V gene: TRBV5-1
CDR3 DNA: TGCGCCAGCAGCGCAGCGGGCCAAGGGACCGGGGAGCTGTTTTTT
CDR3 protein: CASSAAGQGTGELFF

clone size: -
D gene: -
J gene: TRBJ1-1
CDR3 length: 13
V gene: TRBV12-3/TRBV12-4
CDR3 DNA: TGTGCCAGCAGTACACAGGGGAACACTGAAGCTTTCTTT
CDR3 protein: CASSTQGNTEAFF

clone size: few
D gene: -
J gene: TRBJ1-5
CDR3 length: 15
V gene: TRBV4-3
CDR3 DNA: TGCGCCAGCAGCCAAGGGGCGGGTAGCAATCAGCCCCAGCATTTT
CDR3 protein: CASSQGAGSNQPQHF

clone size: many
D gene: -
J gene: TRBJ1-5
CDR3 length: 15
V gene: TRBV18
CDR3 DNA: TGTGCCAGCTCACCTGGCGACAGTAGCAATCAGCCCCAGCATTTT
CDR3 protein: CASSPGDSSNQPQHF

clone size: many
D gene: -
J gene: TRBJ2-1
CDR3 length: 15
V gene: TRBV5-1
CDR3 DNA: TGCGCCAGCAGCCCGGACAGACCTGTTTACAATGAGCAGTTCTTC
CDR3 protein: CASSPDRPVYNEQFF

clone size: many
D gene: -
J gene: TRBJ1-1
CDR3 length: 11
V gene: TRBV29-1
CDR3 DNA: TGCAGCGTTGAAGTGCACACTGAAGCTTTCTTT
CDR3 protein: CSVEVHTEAFF

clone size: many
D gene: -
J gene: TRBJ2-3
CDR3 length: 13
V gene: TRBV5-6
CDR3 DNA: TGTGCCAGCAGTGCCCTTAGCACAGATACGCAGTATTTT
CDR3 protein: CASSALSTDTQYF

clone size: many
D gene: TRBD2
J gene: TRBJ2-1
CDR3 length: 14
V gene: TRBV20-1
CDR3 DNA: TGCAGTGCCCGTAGCGGGAGCTCCTACAATGAGCAGTTCTTC
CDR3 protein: CSARSGSSYNEQFF

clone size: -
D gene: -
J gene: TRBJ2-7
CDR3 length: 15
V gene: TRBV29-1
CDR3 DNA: TGCAGCGTTGAAGGAATCACACCCCAGGCGTCCGAGCAGTACTTC
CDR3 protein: CSVEGITPQASEQYF

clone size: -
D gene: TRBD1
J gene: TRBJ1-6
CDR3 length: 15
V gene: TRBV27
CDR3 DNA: TGTGCCAGCAGTGAGGGTGGGACAGTTAATTCACCCCTCCACTTT
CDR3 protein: CASSEGGTVNSPLHF

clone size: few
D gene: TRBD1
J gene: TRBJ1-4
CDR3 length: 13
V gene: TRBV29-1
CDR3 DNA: TGCAGCGTGCGACAGGGGGCGTCTGAAAAACTGTTTTTT
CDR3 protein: CSVRQGASEKLFF

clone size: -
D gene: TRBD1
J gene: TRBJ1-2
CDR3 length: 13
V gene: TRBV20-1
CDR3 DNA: TGCAGTGCTGGACAGGGGGCGGACTATGGCTACACCTTC
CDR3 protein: CSAGQGADYGYTF

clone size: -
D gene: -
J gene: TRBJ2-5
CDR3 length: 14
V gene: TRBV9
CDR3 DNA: TGTGCCAGCAGCGTAGATGCGGGTTTGGAGACCCAGTACTTC
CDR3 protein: CASSVDAGLETQYF